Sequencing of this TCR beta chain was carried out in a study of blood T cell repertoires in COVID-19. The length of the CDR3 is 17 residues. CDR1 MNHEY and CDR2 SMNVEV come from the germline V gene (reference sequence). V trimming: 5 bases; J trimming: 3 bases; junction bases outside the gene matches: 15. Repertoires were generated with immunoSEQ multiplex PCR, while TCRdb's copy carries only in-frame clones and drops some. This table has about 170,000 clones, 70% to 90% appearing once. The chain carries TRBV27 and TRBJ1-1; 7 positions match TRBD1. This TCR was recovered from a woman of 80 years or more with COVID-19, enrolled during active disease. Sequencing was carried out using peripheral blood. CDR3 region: CASSLRTGGGTYTEAFF. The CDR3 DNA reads TGTGCCAGCAGTCTAAGGACAGGCGGAGGTACCTACACTGAAGCTTTCTTT.